This T cell receptor beta chain is from a study of blood T cell repertoires in COVID-19 (dated by TCRdb to the early 2020s). A note on the overall study: Samples covering the acute and convalescent phases of COVID-19 were provided by collaborators in the United States, Italy and Spain. The samples were drawn from the first 160 participants of the ongoing ImmuneRACE study and from more than 1,000 subjects provided by 6 global collaborators. Nearly every sample came with metadata listing a de-identified subject ID, COVID-19 status, age in years and sex. The repertoires were made available in a free public database intended to serve as a resource for research on the immune response to SARS-CoV-2. Deeply sampled blood TCRbeta repertoires from subjects exposed to, actively infected with, or recovered from COVID-19 were included in the dataset. The material from the prospective study consisted of cDNA or gDNA derived from T cells, B-cell-depleted T cells, or PBMCs. Where available, HLA class I and class II types were obtained from metadata supplied by the sample provider rather than from assay-based typing. On the study overall, not on this receptor specifically: Clinical and demographic metadata were provided uncurated, with the amount varying by source and participant.

Samples from volunteer blood donors who had recovered from COVID-19 were contributed by a second Seattle source. The collaborating institutions used their own protocols to collect whole blood in K2EDTA tubes. Collaborator samples were shipped for TCRbeta analysis as frozen whole blood, isolated PBMCs, or DNA extracted from either sample type. TCRbeta CDR3 regions were amplified from genomic DNA by means of the immunoSEQ Assay, a bias-controlled multiplex PCR. The original methods were these. The number of nucleated cells in each sample was estimated by amplification of reference gene primers within the assay. To quantify the absolute abundance of each unique TCRbeta CDR3 rearrangement, sequence reads were collapsed and filtered. For each sample, productive Simpson clonality was calculated by taking the square root of Simpson's diversity index across productive rearrangements. What TCRdb holds here is the immuneACCESS table cut down to in-frame rearrangements. Part of the clones is not present; checked against another copy, under half of the missing clones reflect an unresolved V gene, and the others are unexplained. That table is the source of V, J and clone size, and D and trimming were worked out from the DNA. In this sample the table shows approximately 200,000 clones, less than 90% of which occur a single time. Of the sample, more than 4.5% is held by the ten largest clones.

The germline V gene (reference sequence) sets CDR1 to SEHNR and CDR2 to FQNEAQ. At the junction V is shortened by 8 bases and J by 1 base; bases outside the gene matches: 5. Reading from cysteine to phenylalanine, the CDR3 counts 13 amino acids. Here the CDR3 DNA is all that survives: 39 bases in frame from base 1. With respect to this clone: What this receptor recognizes is not known. Per-base qualities were not stored, and no clone one base away is much larger.

The clonotype originates from a woman aged 60-75 years who had recovered from COVID-19. Sequencing was done on a sample of peripheral blood. This chain is built from TRBV7-9 and TRBJ2-7; 7 nucleotides in the junction match TRBD1. The CDR3 region has the sequence CASFSDRSYEQYF. The DNA is as follows: TGTGCCAGCTTTTCGGACAGGTCCTACGAGCAGTACTTC.